This T cell receptor (beta chain) was sequenced during a study of technical replicates of blood from several donors. The CDR3 loop spans 13 amino acids. The germline gives CDR1 MNHEY, CDR2 SMNVEV (reference sequence). The ends lost 2 bases at V and 10 bases at J; junction bases unmatched: 5. Here immunoSEQ multiplex PCR was the method, and the copy in TCRdb shows in-frame clones only, minus some. Altogether more than 90,000 clones are present, roughly 95% being singletons, with the ten largest covering 0.2% to 0.25%. The V and J genes are TRBV27 and TRBJ1-1; 9 nucleotides agree with TRBD1. Sample: T cells isolated from PBMCs. The receptor comes from a human donor in good health. The CDR3 coding sequence is TGTGCCAGCAGTTTAACACAGGGGGCGCCAGCTTTCTTT. This sequence encodes CASSLTQGAPAFF.